What follows are 24 T cell receptor beta chains derived from one specimen sequenced in a study of T cell repertoires in cytomegalovirus infection. No antigen is known for these receptors. From the reads, TCRdb called clonotypes with MiXCR, one entry per CDR3 protein. This table has 450,000 to 650,000 distinct CDR3 sequences, roughly 43% appearing once. The sample in question was cultured PBMCs, obtained from culture after CMV antigen stimulation. Receptors originate from a human donor in good health (CMV status not recorded). Some clones in this sample may be carry-over from other donors' samples.

This clonotype came up a few times. The chain links TRBV7-9 to TRBJ2-5; D remains unclear. Germline V gene lookup returns CDR1 SEHNR and CDR2 FQNEAQ (reference sequence). The CDR3 sequence is 14 residues long. The V end lost 0 bases, the J end lost 5 bases, and 10 bases lay between the germline ends. The chain's CDR3 is CASSLAYREETQYF. DNA of the CDR3: TGTGCCAGCAGCTTAGCCTACAGAGAGGAGACCCAGTACTTC. The variable domain in full, completed from reference TRBV7-9 and TRBJ2-5, reads DTGVSQNPRHKITKRGQNVTFRCDPISEHNRLYWYRQTLGQGPEFLTYFQNEAQLEKSRLLSDRFSAERPKGSFSTLEIQRTEQGDSAMYLCASSLAYREETQYFGPGTRLLVL.

The chain recombines TRBV7-2 with TRBJ2-7; 10 nucleotides match TRBD2. The germline V gene has CDR1 SGHTA and CDR2 FQGNSA. This CDR3 has 15 residues. The V segment lost 4 bases and the J segment 1 base; nucleotides outside the gene matches: 4. The CDR3 reads CASSSTSGWSYEQYF. CDR3 sequence (DNA): TGTGCCAGCAGCTCGACTAGCGGGTGGTCCTACGAGCAGTACTTC.

The chain joins TRBV20-1 to TRBJ1-6; TRBD1 aligns across 8 bases. Germline CDR1 DFQATT, CDR2 SNEGSKA (reference sequence). This CDR3 comprises 14 residues. V lost 6 bases and J lost 6; bases outside the gene matches: 7. The CDR3 DNA follows: TGCAGTGCCCACCACAGGGGGGGTAATTCACCCCTCCACTTT. Amino acids: CSAHHRGGNSPLHF.

This clonotype occurred a few times. V and J are TRBV12-3 or TRBV12-4 and TRBJ1-1; no definite D call. Trimming removed 6 bases at V and 5 bases at J, with 22 bases between. The CDR3 totals 16 residues. CDR3 bases: TGTGCCAGCAGCCGACCCGGGGTTTGGAGGAGGACTGAAGCTTTCTTT. Protein: CASSRPGVWRRTEAFF.

The V call is TRBV6-1, the J call TRBJ2-5; a weak D match, TRBD1 (6 bases). CDR3 length equals 14 residues. Trimming took off 5 bases at V and 2 bases at J, with 12 bases between the two ends. Germline V gene lookup returns CDR1 MNHNS and CDR2 SASEGT. CDR3 in amino acids: CASSSRGWQETQYF. As DNA, the CDR3 is TGTGCCAGCAGTTCCAGGGGTTGGCAAGAGACCCAGTACTTC.

The chain uses TRBV5-1 and TRBJ2-3; TRBD2 matches 10 bases. The V gene end was trimmed by 4 bases and the J gene end by 2 bases; junction bases not matched to a gene: 4. The CDR3 spans 15 residues. CDR1 is SGHRS, CDR2 YFSETQ, per germline. The CDR3 reads CASSRGTSDTDTQYF. DNA for the CDR3: TGCGCCAGCAGCCGCGGGACTAGCGACACAGATACGCAGTATTTT.

The gene calls are TRBV7-2 and TRBJ2-1; D possibly corresponds to TRBD2 (5 bases). This CDR3 comprises 15 residues. Per germline, CDR1 SGHTA and CDR2 FQGNSA. V was trimmed by 5 bases and J by 3 bases, leaving 14 bases between them. The CDR3 region has the DNA TGTGCCAGCAGCACTACTAGAACTGTCTACAATGAGCAGTTCTTC. It specifies CASSTTRTVYNEQFF.

This sequence joins TRBV7-9 and TRBJ1-1; tentatively, D is TRBD1 (6 bases). V was clipped by 5 bases and J by 0 bases, with 16 bases between them. The germline V gene has CDR1 SEHNR and CDR2 FQNEAQ (reference sequence). This CDR3 contains 16 residues. In nucleotides, the CDR3 is TGTGCCAGCAGCCGGTCTCAGGGGATAATGAACACTGAAGCTTTCTTT. Its translation is CASSRSQGIMNTEAFF.

The rearrangement links TRBV7-9 to TRBJ1-3; possible D gene TRBD1, 6 bases. Germline V gene sequence: CDR1 SEHNR, CDR2 FQNEAQ (reference sequence). The CDR3 has 15 amino acids. Trimming removed 4 bases from V and 0 bases from J, with 10 bases in between. CDR3: CASSSTGASGNTIYF. In DNA form, the CDR3 reads TGTGCCAGCAGCTCGACGGGGGCCTCTGGAAACACCATATATTTT.

The chain employs TRBV6-6 and TRBJ2-1; D remains unclear. CDR3 length: 12 residues. Trimming left V 2 bases short and J 7 bases short, with 6 bases between. Germline values: CDR1 MNHNY, CDR2 SVGAGI (reference sequence). The CDR3 coding sequence is TGTGCCAGCAGTTACATGAGGAATGAGCAGTTCTTC. This encodes CASSYMRNEQFF.

The chain couples TRBV7-2 to TRBJ2-7, with 8 positions matching TRBD1. This CDR3 contains 14 residues. After removal of 3 bases from V and 5 bases from J, the junction contained 6 bases not matched to a gene. CDR1 SGHTA and CDR2 FQGNSA come from the germline V gene. The CDR3 is CASSLETGVHEQYF. CDR3 DNA sequence: TGTGCCAGCAGCTTGGAGACAGGGGTCCACGAGCAGTACTTC.

The gene calls are TRBV27 and TRBJ1-5, with TRBD1 matching 10 bases. V shed 4 bases and J 5 bases; nucleotides not matched to a gene: 8. The CDR3 sequence is 16 residues long. CDR1 MNHEY and CDR2 SMNVEV come from the germline V gene (reference sequence). The CDR3, as DNA: TGTGCCAGCAGTTCCCTGGGACAGGGGCATTATCAGCCCCAGCATTTT. Its protein product is CASSSLGQGHYQPQHF.

This chain links TRBV7-2 with TRBJ2-3; 14 nucleotides match TRBD2. CDR1 SGHTA and CDR2 FQGNSA come from the germline V gene. This CDR3 has 17 amino acids. V lost 1 base to trimming and J lost 6 bases; unmatched junction nucleotides: 6. CDR3 region: CASSLVGTSGSLDTQYF. CDR3 sequence (DNA): TGTGCCAGCAGCTTAGTGGGGACTAGCGGGAGTCTGGATACGCAGTATTTT.

This chain uses TRBV7-6 with TRBJ2-3; unclear D gene. The CDR3 length is 15 residues. Trimming removed 3 bases from V and 2 bases from J, with 12 bases in between. In germline, CDR1 is SGHVS, CDR2 FNYEAQ. The CDR3 nucleotides are TGTGCCAGCAGCTTTACAGCGCCATTCACAGATACGCAGTATTTT. This codes for CASSFTAPFTDTQYF.

The rearrangement links TRBV12-3 or TRBV12-4 to TRBJ1-1; unclear D gene. The CDR3 loop spans 15 amino acids. Trimming removed 5 bases from V and 2 bases from J, with 15 bases in between. The CDR3 nucleotides read TGTGCCAGCAGTCCAAGTGGTCTGGGAAACACTGAAGCTTTCTTT. It specifies CASSPSGLGNTEAFF.

The chain recombines TRBV6-5 with TRBJ2-7; D tentatively reads TRBD1 or TRBD2 (6 bases each). The germline CDR1 and CDR2 sequences are MNHEY and SVGAGI. V lost 0 bases and J 1 base, leaving 10 bases between the germline ends. CDR3 size: 15 residues. CDR3 sequence reads: CASSYSGAGSYEQYF. The CDR3 nucleotides read TGTGCCAGCAGTTACTCGGGGGCGGGGTCCTACGAGCAGTACTTC.

The chain carries TRBV27 and TRBJ2-3; D is unclear. The CDR3 is made up of 22 amino acids. With 6 bases removed from V and 1 base from J, the gap between germline ends came to 35 bases. Germline assignment: CDR1 MNHEY and CDR2 SMNVEV (reference sequence). The CDR3 bases are TGTGCCAGCAGACGGCATCCCGGAGCCGTCGCCCCTCCGGGCCAGCGCACAGATACGCAGTATTTT. Its protein product is CASRRHPGAVAPPGQRTDTQYF.

The chain carries TRBV4-1 and TRBJ2-7, with a tentative D call TRBD2 (6 bases). The CDR3 length is 15 residues. Between the trimmed V and J ends, which lost 0 bases and 2 bases, there was a span of 11 bases. CDR1 is MGHRA and CDR2 is YSYEKL in the germline V gene. CDR3 in amino acids: CASSQDGSGPYEQYF. In nucleotides, the CDR3 is TGCGCCAGCAGCCAAGATGGTAGCGGTCCCTACGAGCAGTACTTC.

This clonotype was observed a few times. V is TRBV12-3 or TRBV12-4 and J is TRBJ1-1, with TRBD1 as a possible D gene (5 bases). Deletions cut 6 bases from V and 8 bases from J, with 25 bases between. This CDR3 has 16 amino acids. CDR3 nucleotides: TGTGCCAGCAGGAAAAAGTCGACCGGGACCCGGAGGGAAGCTTTCTTT. It specifies CASRKKSTGTRREAFF.

The chain is built from TRBV7-6 and TRBJ2-3; D tentatively fits TRBD1 or TRBD2 (5 bases each). The germline V gene has CDR1 SGHVS and CDR2 FNYEAQ. The CDR3 is 14 amino acids. V gave up 5 bases and J gave up 0 bases, with 9 bases separating them. CDR3 sequence reads: CASSVGVSTDTQYF. In DNA, the CDR3 is TGTGCCAGCAGCGTGGGGGTTAGCACAGATACGCAGTATTTT.

Concerning this clonotype itself: At one end the junction does not follow the germline gene, possibly because of a read error. V gene TRBV6-1 combines with J gene TRBJ2-7, with TRBD2 matching over 7 bases. The CDR3 runs 14 residues. Per the germline V gene, CDR1 is MNHNS and CDR2 is SASEGT. The CDR3 region has the DNA TGTGCCAGCAGCGAAGGTCTAGCGGTCTACGAGCAGTACTTC. It translates to CASSEGLAVYEQYF.

The chain employs TRBV7-2 and TRBJ1-2; maybe TRBD1 (5 bases). Germline V lookup: CDR1 SGHTA, CDR2 FQGNSA. Between the trimmed V and J ends, which lost 7 bases and 3 bases, there was a span of 12 bases. The CDR3 has 13 amino acids. The CDR3 sequence: CASTSRADYGYTF. CDR3 nucleotide sequence: TGTGCCAGCACAAGCAGGGCCGACTATGGCTACACCTTC.

As DNA, the CDR3 is TGTGCCAGCAGCTTAAGTAGCGGGAGTTACGATACGCAGTATTTT. It codes for CASSLSSGSYDTQYF. This chain links TRBV7-6 with TRBJ2-3; TRBD2 matches at 9 bases. CDR3 length equals 15 residues. V gave up 2 bases and J gave up 6 bases; unmatched junction bases: 6. Germline V gene sequence: CDR1 SGHVS, CDR2 FNYEAQ.

A few counts support this clonotype. The CDR3 DNA reads TGTGCCAGCAGCCAAGGGGGACTAGCGACGCCAGATACGCAGTATTTT. This sequence encodes CASSQGGLATPDTQYF. The chain has TRBV3-1 and TRBJ2-3; 10 bases match TRBD2. Germline values: CDR1 LGHDT, CDR2 YNNKEL (reference sequence). The CDR3 extends over 16 amino acids. With V trimmed by 1 base and J by 4 bases, 5 bases remained unmatched.